Below, 5 T cell receptor beta chains from the same sample are listed, as sequenced in a study. In TCRdb, the 5' RACE reads were re-called with MiXCR into one record per CDR3 protein. In the table there are fewer than 65,000 distinct CDR3 sequences, roughly 30% of which are singletons. Material: tumor-infiltrating naive CD4+ T cells sorted from the breast tumor. Subset given: naive CD4+ T cells, CD4+CD45RA+CD25-. Source of these receptors: a female donor with breast cancer.

This clonotype came up many times. J is TRBJ1-1 and V is TRBV2; D not resolved. Germline-derived CDR1 and CDR2 are SNHLY and FYNNEI. This CDR3 is built from 12 residues. The CDR3 loop is CVSDRWGTEAFF. In nucleotides, the CDR3 is TGTGTCAGTGACCGTTGGGGCACTGAAGCTTTCTTT.

The chain uses TRBV6-1 and TRBJ1-4, with D perhaps matching TRBD1 (6 bases). This CDR3 spans 11 amino acids. Germline V gene data show CDR1 as MNHNS and CDR2 as SASEGT. The V end was cut by 4 bases, the J end by 13 bases, with 10 bases between. In DNA, the CDR3 is TGTGCCAGCAGTGGGGACACAAGACTGTTTTTT. Translated, it gives CASSGDTRLFF.

The chain recombines TRBV7-2 with TRBJ1-4; possibly TRBD1 for D (5 bases). This CDR3 is built from 15 residues. CDR1 is SGHTA and CDR2 is FQGNSA in the germline V gene. Trimming pared 5 bases from V and 0 bases from J, leaving 10 bases between. As DNA, the CDR3 is TGTGCCAGCAGCCCGACAGTTTCAACTAATGAAAAACTGTTTTTT. Encoded protein: CASSPTVSTNEKLFF.

The rearrangement joins TRBV6-5 to TRBJ1-3; 8 bases align to TRBD1. CDR1 and CDR2 from the germline V gene are MNHEY and SVGAGI. The J segment lost 1 base and the V segment lost 6 bases, leaving 8 bases of the junction unmatched. There are 16 residues in the CDR3. The CDR3 here is CASRRTGTRSGNTIYF. CDR3 nucleotides: TGTGCCAGCAGAAGGACAGGGACTCGATCTGGAAACACCATATATTTT.

This clonotype was found many times. The chain combines TRBV4-1 with TRBJ2-3; D is unclear. Germline CDR1 and CDR2: MGHRA and YSYEKL. The CDR3 contains 12 residues. V was pared by 4 bases and J by 6 bases, with 8 bases between. The CDR3 DNA follows: TGCGCCAGCAGCCGGCGCTCGGATACGCAGTATTTT. This encodes CASSRRSDTQYF.